Listed here is a single T cell receptor beta chain. The antigen remains unidentified. CDR1 is SGHAT and CDR2 is FQNNGV in the germline V gene. V gave up 3 bases and J gave up 8 bases, with 13 bases separating them. CDR3 length equals 13 residues. The unexposed donors gave CD4+ T cells in 2011-2018, prior to COVID-19. The cells were cultured for about ten days before CD4+ T cells were isolated. The data stem from a study of CD4 T cells in relation to SARS-CoV-2 and coronaviruses. Profiled with immunoSEQ multiplex PCR; TCRdb holds only in-frame clones, not every one. This table holds 20,000 to 25,000 clones, over 60% found once. Study-wide results and limits: This crossreactivity analysis covered spike protein alone, no other viral proteins. SARS-CoV-2-driven expansion was significantly weaker in crossreactive than monoreactive clones.

The sequence came from a human donor in good health. Sequenced material: CD4+ T cells from PBMCs, cultured in vitro. The chain carries TRBV11-2 and TRBJ1-2; D not resolved. CDR3 DNA sequence: TGTGCCAGCAGCTTCAAGGATTCTCGCGGCTACACCTTC. Translated: CASSFKDSRGYTF.